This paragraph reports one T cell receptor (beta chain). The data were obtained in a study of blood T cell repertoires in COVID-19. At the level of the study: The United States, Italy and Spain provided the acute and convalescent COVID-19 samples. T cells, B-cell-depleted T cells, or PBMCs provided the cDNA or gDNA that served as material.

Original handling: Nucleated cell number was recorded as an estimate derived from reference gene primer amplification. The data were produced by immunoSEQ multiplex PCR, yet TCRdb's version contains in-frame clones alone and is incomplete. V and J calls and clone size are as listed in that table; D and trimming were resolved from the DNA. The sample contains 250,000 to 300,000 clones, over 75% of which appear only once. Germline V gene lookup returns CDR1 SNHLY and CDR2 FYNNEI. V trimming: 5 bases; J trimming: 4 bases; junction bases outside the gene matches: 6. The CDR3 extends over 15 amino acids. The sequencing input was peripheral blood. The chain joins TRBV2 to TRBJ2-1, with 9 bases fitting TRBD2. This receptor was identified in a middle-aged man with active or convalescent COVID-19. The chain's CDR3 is CASSPGTSPYNEQFF. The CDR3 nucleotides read TGTGCCAGCAGTCCCGGGACTAGCCCTTACAATGAGCAGTTCTTC.